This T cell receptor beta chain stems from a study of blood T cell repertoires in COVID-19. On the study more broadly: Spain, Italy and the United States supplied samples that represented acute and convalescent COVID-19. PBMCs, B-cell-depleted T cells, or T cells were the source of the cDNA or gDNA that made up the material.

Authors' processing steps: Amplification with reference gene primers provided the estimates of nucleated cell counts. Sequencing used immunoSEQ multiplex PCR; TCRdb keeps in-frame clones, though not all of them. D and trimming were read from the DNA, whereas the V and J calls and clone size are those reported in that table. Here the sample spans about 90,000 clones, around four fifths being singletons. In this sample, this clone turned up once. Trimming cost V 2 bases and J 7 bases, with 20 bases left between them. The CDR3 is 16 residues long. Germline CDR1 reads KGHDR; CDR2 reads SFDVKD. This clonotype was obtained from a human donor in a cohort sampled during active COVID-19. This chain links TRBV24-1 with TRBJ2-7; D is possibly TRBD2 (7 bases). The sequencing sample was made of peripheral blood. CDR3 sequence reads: CATSDSLPGGPTEQYF. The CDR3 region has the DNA TGTGCCACCAGTGATTCCCTTCCGGGGGGCCCTACGGAGCAGTACTTC.